This T cell receptor (beta chain) stems from a study of a mutant IDH1 vaccine in newly diagnosed glioma. Study context: The timing of visit V12 was week 35, and that of visit V13 was week 47.

In regard to this clone: What it binds is unknown.

Assay: immunoSEQ multiplex PCR; the TCRdb copy retains only in-frame clones and omits some. Here the sample spans roughly 32,000 clones, 80% to 90% being singletons. V shed 3 bases and J 2 bases; nucleotides not matched to a gene: 1. Germline loops: CDR1 SGDLS, CDR2 YYNGEE. CDR3 length: 15 amino acids. Described time point: week 47, end of study. Each vaccine dose was 300 ug of mutant IDH1 20-mer peptide, with topical imiquimod. Source: PBMCs, taken from a glioma patient whose treatment included an IDH1 peptide vaccine. The receptor comes from a woman aged 25 to 45 with glioma. The rearrangement links TRBV9 to TRBJ2-6; TRBD1 aligns across 8 bases. CDR3 sequence: CASSEQGAGANVLTF. CDR3 in DNA: TGTGCCAGCAGCGAACAGGGGGCTGGGGCCAACGTCCTGACTTTC.